The 17 T cell receptor beta chains listed next were all sequenced from one sample in a study of glioma-infiltrating T cells after dendritic cell vaccination. The method was immunoSEQ multiplex PCR; TCRdb's version includes in-frame clones alone and lacks a portion of them. The data show tens of thousands of clones, approximately 78% seen once. Material: blood, obtained before dendritic cell vaccination. These receptors originate from a human donor with glioblastoma.

J is TRBJ1-5 and V is TRBV7-2; D might be TRBD1 (5 bases). Trimming took 4 bases from V and 3 from J, leaving 19 bases between them. Germline CDR1 and CDR2: SGHTA and FQGNSA. The CDR3 is 17 amino acids. The CDR3 DNA reads as TGTGCCAGCAGCTCTGGGACTTTTGCCAGACTCAATCAGCCCCAGCATTTT. Residues: CASSSGTFARLNQPQHF.

The CDR3 region is CASSLSGNTGELFF. CDR3 bases: TGTGCCAGCAGCTTATCAGGGAACACCGGGGAGCTGTTTTTT. The chain employs TRBV11-2 and TRBJ2-2, with no clear D. Germline CDR1 SGHAT, CDR2 FQNNGV. This CDR3 has 14 amino acids. V lost 2 bases, J lost 1 base, and 5 bases lay in between.

V usage is TRBV5-8 and J usage is TRBJ1-2, with D possibly TRBD1 on 5 matching bases. Trimming stripped 6 bases from V and 2 bases from J, with 14 bases between. Germline CDR1 and CDR2: SGHTS and YDEGEE. The CDR3 loop spans 14 amino acids. In nucleotides, the CDR3 is TGTGCCAGCAACCGACAGATTTTGAACTATGGCTACACCTTC. It codes for CASNRQILNYGYTF. The entire variable domain, with the rest obtained from reference TRBV5-8 and TRBJ1-2, is as follows: EAGVTQSPTHLIKTRGQQATLRCSPISGHTSVYWYQQALGLGLQFLLWYDEGEERNRGNFPPRFSGRQFPNYSSELNVNALELEDSALYLCASNRQILNYGYTFGSGTRLTVV.

The chain has TRBV4-1 and TRBJ2-3; 10 bases line up with TRBD2. Unmatched junction bases numbered 1, after V lost 0 bases and J lost 1 base. The germline gives CDR1 MGHRA, CDR2 YSYEKL. The CDR3 is 16 amino acids. DNA of the CDR3: TGCGCCAGCAGCCAAGAAGGGACTAGCGGCACAGATACGCAGTATTTT. The encoded protein is CASSQEGTSGTDTQYF.

The chain uses TRBV7-2 and TRBJ2-7, with D perhaps TRBD2 (6 bases). V was cut by 0 bases and J by 0 bases, with 12 bases left in between. The CDR3 runs to 16 residues. The germline gives CDR1 SGHTA, CDR2 FQGNSA. As DNA, the CDR3 is TGTGCCAGCAGCTTAGCCGGGACTTCCAGCTCCTACGAGCAGTACTTC. Translated, it gives CASSLAGTSSSYEQYF.

Worth noting for this clone: Germline and junction disagree at one end, which may indicate a read error. The chain carries TRBV7-2 and TRBJ2-6; no reliable D call. Germline lookup yields CDR1 SGHTA and CDR2 FQGNSA. The CDR3 is 15 residues long. The CDR3 sequence: CASSRDISEANVLTF. The CDR3 DNA is TGTGCCAGCAGCAGAGACATTTCTGAGGCCAACGTCCTGACTTTC.

This clone was counted a few times. The genes are TRBV19 and TRBJ1-2; D is uncertain. CDR3 length equals 15 residues. V was trimmed by 3 bases and J by 2 bases, leaving 13 bases between them. CDR1 LNHDA and CDR2 SQIVND come from the germline V gene (reference sequence). DNA of the CDR3: TGTGCCAGTAGTATCTTCGAGGTGACGAACTATGGCTACACCTTC. Amino acid sequence: CASSIFEVTNYGYTF.

This chain uses TRBV6-1 with TRBJ1-2, with D perhaps matching TRBD1 (5 bases). The V gene lost 2 bases and the J gene lost 2 bases, with 18 bases spanning the gap. The CDR3 totals 17 residues. Germline values: CDR1 MNHNS, CDR2 SASEGT. The CDR3 loop reads CASSERARQGWNYGYTF. The CDR3 coding sequence is TGTGCCAGCAGTGAAAGGGCCCGGCAGGGTTGGAACTATGGCTACACCTTC.

The gene calls are TRBV19 and TRBJ1-2, with D uncertain. With 3 bases removed from V and 7 bases from J, the gap between germline ends came to 15 bases. The CDR3 sequence is 14 residues long. The germline gives CDR1 LNHDA, CDR2 SQIVND (reference sequence). CDR3 loop: CASSILVGSAGYTF. The CDR3, as DNA: TGTGCCAGTAGTATTCTGGTCGGGTCTGCTGGCTACACCTTC.

This clone was counted a single time. The chain has TRBV5-1 and TRBJ1-2; D is ambiguous. Trimming removed 1 base from V and 6 bases from J, with 13 bases in between. From germline, CDR1 is SGHRS and CDR2 YFSETQ. This CDR3 is built from 14 residues. CDR3 region: CASSLLWGADGYTF. The DNA for the CDR3 is TGCGCCAGCAGCTTGCTGTGGGGAGCCGATGGCTACACCTTC.

This chain uses TRBV14 with TRBJ1-2, with D perhaps matching TRBD1 (6 bases). Looked up from germline, CDR1 is SGHDN and CDR2 is FVKESK. The CDR3 consists of 15 residues. Deletions cut 1 base from V and 5 bases from J, with 14 bases between. The CDR3 sequence: CASSQVEGRGYGYTF. The CDR3, as DNA: TGTGCCAGCAGCCAAGTTGAGGGCAGGGGATATGGCTACACCTTC. The variable domain in full, completed from reference TRBV14 and TRBJ1-2, reads EAGVTQFPSHSVIEKGQTVTLRCDPISGHDNLYWYRRVMGKEIKFLLHFVKESKQDESGMPNNRFLAERTGGTYSTLKVQPAELEDSGVYFCASSQVEGRGYGYTFGSGTRLTVV.

The chain links TRBV19 to TRBJ2-7; D gene ambiguous. The length of the CDR3 is 11 residues. The V end was cut by 4 bases, the J end by 3 bases, with 4 bases between. Germline V lookup: CDR1 LNHDA, CDR2 SQIVND (reference sequence). Here the CDR3 reads CASSNLYEQYF. The CDR3 DNA sequence: TGTGCCAGTAGTAATCTCTACGAGCAGTACTTC.

J is TRBJ2-5 and V is TRBV18, with 10 bases aligning to TRBD1. J gave up 5 bases and V 4 bases, and 7 bases lay outside the gene matches. The CDR3 spans 15 residues. CDR1 and CDR2 (germline): KGHSH, LQKENI. CDR3 sequence (DNA): TGTGCCAGCTCACATACCCCGGGACAGGGGGAGACCCAGTACTTC. Its translation is CASSHTPGQGETQYF.

This clone was recorded only once. This chain joins TRBV2 and TRBJ2-7; TRBD1 matches 9 bases. Germline CDR1 and CDR2: SNHLY and FYNNEI. V shed 4 bases and J 6 bases; nucleotides not matched to a gene: 10. The CDR3 is 15 residues long. The CDR3 loop is CASSVGGQGRSEQYF. The DNA of the CDR3 is TGTGCCAGCAGTGTAGGGGGACAGGGAAGGAGCGAGCAGTACTTC.

The gene calls are TRBV6-5 and TRBJ1-2; 9 bases fit TRBD1. With 6 bases clipped from V and 8 bases from J, the junction kept 10 bases outside the gene matches. The CDR3 consists of 14 residues. The germline V gene has CDR1 MNHEY and CDR2 SVGAGI. CDR3 protein: CASRPGQGIGGYTF. The CDR3 DNA sequence: TGTGCCAGCAGACCGGGACAGGGAATAGGCGGCTACACCTTC.

The chain joins TRBV10-3 to TRBJ1-6; D not certain. CDR3 length: 13 residues. Germline V gene sequence: CDR1 ENHRY, CDR2 SYGVKD. Trimming took 6 bases from V and 10 from J, leaving 13 bases between them. The CDR3 region is CAIRDEGGSPLHF. DNA for the CDR3: TGTGCCATCAGAGACGAGGGTGGGTCACCCCTCCACTTT.

The chain employs TRBV13 and TRBJ2-7, with 8 positions matching TRBD1. The CDR3 consists of 13 residues. Losses at the gene ends were 3 bases for V and 4 bases for J; bases not matched to a gene: 2. Germline V gene data show CDR1 as PRHDT and CDR2 as FYEKMQ (reference sequence). The CDR3 nucleotides are TGTGCCAGCAGCTTCAGGGGGCTTTACGAGCAGTACTTC. Translated, it gives CASSFRGLYEQYF.